This T cell receptor (beta chain) was profiled in a study of blood T cell repertoires in COVID-19. The V and J ends lost 2 bases and 8 bases, in that order; junction bases with no gene match: 5. The length of the CDR3 is 13 residues. CDR1 is MNHEY, CDR2 SVGEGT, per germline. Assay used: immunoSEQ multiplex PCR; TCRdb lists only in-frame clones, some missing. The top ten clones hold around 0.8% of a sample with roughly 250,000 clones, about 90% of them seen once. This sequence was found in a man between 45 and 60 years old who had been exposed to COVID-19. V usage is TRBV6-2 or TRBV6-3 and J usage is TRBJ1-2; 7 nucleotides agree with TRBD1. The source material was PBMCs or T cells enriched from blood (not recorded which). Written as DNA, the CDR3 is TGTGCCAGCAGTTACAACAGGGGTTCCGGCTACACCTTC. As protein: CASSYNRGSGYTF.